This is a list of T cell receptor beta chains from one sample in a study of blood T cell repertoires in COVID-19. Sequencing was performed with immunoSEQ multiplex PCR; in TCRdb, only in-frame clones are kept and a portion is missing. This table has tens of thousands of clones, around nine tenths appearing once. Material: peripheral blood. Receptors were obtained from a human donor in a cohort sampled during active COVID-19. Each CDR3 is given with its conserved first and last residue. Each record gives: J gene, V gene, CDR3 length, clone size, D gene, CDR3 DNA, CDR3 protein. The D gene is left open where the match is weak. Some rows have no size entry. The others give once, few or many, or a class for an expanded clone.

j_gene: TRBJ2-3; v_gene: TRBV6-6; len: 15; abundance: -; d_gene: TRBD2; CDR3nt: TGTGCCAGCAGTTTGGGACTAGCGGGAGAAGATACGCAGTATTTT; CDR3aa: CASSLGLAGEDTQYF
j_gene: TRBJ1-3; v_gene: TRBV23-1; len: 16; abundance: -; d_gene: TRBD1; CDR3nt: TGCGCCAGCAGTCTCGGGACAGAGAAAGCTGGAAACACCATATATTTT; CDR3aa: CASSLGTEKAGNTIYF
j_gene: TRBJ1-2; v_gene: TRBV18; len: 13; abundance: once; d_gene: -; CDR3nt: TGTGCCAGCTCATTGGGGGGACTCTATGGCTACACCTTC; CDR3aa: CASSLGGLYGYTF
j_gene: TRBJ1-3; v_gene: TRBV30; len: 16; abundance: once; d_gene: -; CDR3nt: TGTGCCTGGAGTGTACCTCCTGGCCCCTCTGGAAACACCATATATTTT; CDR3aa: CAWSVPPGPSGNTIYF
j_gene: TRBJ2-1; v_gene: TRBV25-1; len: 15; abundance: -; d_gene: -; CDR3nt: TGTGCCAGCAGTGAAGTAGGGGCTCAATACAATGAGCAGTTCTTC; CDR3aa: CASSEVGAQYNEQFF
j_gene: TRBJ1-5; v_gene: TRBV6-5; len: 13; abundance: -; d_gene: -; CDR3nt: TGTGCCAGCAGTTCAAACAGGGACCAGCCCCAGCATTTT; CDR3aa: CASSSNRDQPQHF
j_gene: TRBJ2-6; v_gene: TRBV7-3; len: 16; abundance: -; d_gene: -; CDR3nt: TGTGCCAGCAGCTTAACCCGGGTGGCTGGGGCCAACGTCCTGACTTTC; CDR3aa: CASSLTRVAGANVLTF
j_gene: TRBJ1-5; v_gene: TRBV19; len: 13; abundance: -; d_gene: -; CDR3nt: TGTGCCAGTAGTATAGCCAAAAATCAGCCCCAGCATTTT; CDR3aa: CASSIAKNQPQHF
j_gene: TRBJ1-6; v_gene: TRBV7-9; len: 14; abundance: few; d_gene: -; CDR3nt: TGTGCCAGCAGCTTAGGCCCAGAAAATTCACCCCTCCACTTT; CDR3aa: CASSLGPENSPLHF
j_gene: TRBJ2-2; v_gene: TRBV27; len: 15; abundance: -; d_gene: TRBD1; CDR3nt: TGTGCCAGCAGCTCACAGGGGGCGAGCACCGGGGAGCTGTTTTTT; CDR3aa: CASSSQGASTGELFF
j_gene: TRBJ2-1; v_gene: TRBV7-3; len: 16; abundance: -; d_gene: -; CDR3nt: TGTGCCAGCAGCCCTATGAAGACTAGTGAAGGGAATGAGCAGTTCTTC; CDR3aa: CASSPMKTSEGNEQFF
j_gene: TRBJ1-1; v_gene: TRBV6-2/TRBV6-3; len: 21; abundance: -; d_gene: TRBD1; CDR3nt: TGTGCCAGCAGTTATCCTACCGGGACAGGGAAGTGGATGGCCCGGCCCACTGAAGCTTTCTTT; CDR3aa: CASSYPTGTGKWMARPTEAFF
j_gene: TRBJ1-2; v_gene: TRBV3-1/TRBV3-2; len: 16; abundance: -; d_gene: -; CDR3nt: TGTGCCAGCAGCCAAGCTCAGTTCCTGGCAAACTATGGCTACACCTTC; CDR3aa: CASSQAQFLANYGYTF
j_gene: TRBJ2-5; v_gene: TRBV15; len: 15; abundance: -; d_gene: TRBD2; CDR3nt: TGTGCCACCAGCATCCTACTAGCGGGAAGAGAGACCCAGTACTTC; CDR3aa: CATSILLAGRETQYF
j_gene: TRBJ2-3; v_gene: TRBV7-9; len: 16; abundance: -; d_gene: -; CDR3nt: TGTGCCAGCAGCCTTGGGTGGGCAGGGGGCACAGATACGCAGTATTTT; CDR3aa: CASSLGWAGGTDTQYF
j_gene: TRBJ1-5; v_gene: TRBV7-2; len: 15; abundance: -; d_gene: -; CDR3nt: TGTGCCAGCAGCTTGGGCTCGGCAGCCGGACAGCCCCAGCATTTT; CDR3aa: CASSLGSAAGQPQHF
j_gene: TRBJ1-1; v_gene: TRBV2; len: 13; abundance: -; d_gene: TRBD1; CDR3nt: TGTGCCAGCAGTGGGACAGGGGACACTGAAGCTTTCTTT; CDR3aa: CASSGTGDTEAFF
j_gene: TRBJ1-1; v_gene: TRBV27; len: 13; abundance: once; d_gene: -; CDR3nt: TGTGCCAGCAGTACCAGACGGGACACTGAAGCTTTCTTT; CDR3aa: CASSTRRDTEAFF
j_gene: TRBJ2-2; v_gene: TRBV19; len: 15; abundance: -; d_gene: -; CDR3nt: TGTGCCAGTAGTATTCAGATGTCGAACACCGGGGAGCTGTTTTTT; CDR3aa: CASSIQMSNTGELFF
j_gene: TRBJ1-1; v_gene: TRBV27; len: 16; abundance: -; d_gene: -; CDR3nt: TGTGCCAGCAATCCAAACAAACAGAAGCCGAACACTGAAGCTTTCTTT; CDR3aa: CASNPNKQKPNTEAFF
j_gene: TRBJ2-2; v_gene: TRBV5-1; len: 14; abundance: -; d_gene: -; CDR3nt: TGCGCCAGCAGCGTCAGACAGGCGTACGGGGAGCTGTTTTTT; CDR3aa: CASSVRQAYGELFF
j_gene: TRBJ1-1; v_gene: TRBV4-1; len: 15; abundance: few; d_gene: -; CDR3nt: TGCGCCAGCAGCCAAAGAGAAGGGGCGAACACTGAAGCTTTCTTT; CDR3aa: CASSQREGANTEAFF
j_gene: TRBJ1-5; v_gene: TRBV25-1; len: 13; abundance: -; d_gene: -; CDR3nt: TGTGCCAGCAGTGGGGGGCCTAATCAGCCCCAGCATTTT; CDR3aa: CASSGGPNQPQHF
j_gene: TRBJ2-7; v_gene: TRBV27; len: 14; abundance: -; d_gene: TRBD2; CDR3nt: TGTGCCAGCGTCGGGGCGGGGGGTACCTACGAGCAGTACTTC; CDR3aa: CASVGAGGTYEQYF
j_gene: TRBJ1-3; v_gene: TRBV5-1; len: 16; abundance: -; d_gene: -; CDR3nt: TGCGCCAGCAGCCCCAGCTACGATGGGCGAGGAAACACCATATATTTT; CDR3aa: CASSPSYDGRGNTIYF
j_gene: TRBJ2-1; v_gene: TRBV18; len: 15; abundance: few; d_gene: TRBD2; CDR3nt: TGTGCCAGCTCACCACCGGGACTACTTTACGGTGAGCAGTTCTTC; CDR3aa: CASSPPGLLYGEQFF
j_gene: TRBJ1-1; v_gene: TRBV2; len: 12; abundance: -; d_gene: -; CDR3nt: TGTGCCATTAACAGAGGGGGTGGTATAGCTTTCTTT; CDR3aa: CAINRGGGIAFF
j_gene: TRBJ1-1; v_gene: TRBV29-1; len: 13; abundance: -; d_gene: -; CDR3nt: TGCAGCGCCGTGCGGGATTTGAACACTGAAGCTTTCTTT; CDR3aa: CSAVRDLNTEAFF
j_gene: TRBJ2-5; v_gene: TRBV6-6; len: 14; abundance: -; d_gene: -; CDR3nt: TGTGCCAGCAGTTACTTGTCTGTCTCAGAGACCCAGTACTTC; CDR3aa: CASSYLSVSETQYF
j_gene: TRBJ1-5; v_gene: TRBV19; len: 15; abundance: -; d_gene: TRBD1; CDR3nt: TGTGCCAGTAGCAGAGACAGGGATAGCAATCAGCCCCAGCATTTT; CDR3aa: CASSRDRDSNQPQHF
j_gene: TRBJ1-1; v_gene: TRBV15; len: 14; abundance: -; d_gene: -; CDR3nt: TGTGCCACCAGCAGAGGGACACTGAACACTGAAGCTTTCTTT; CDR3aa: CATSRGTLNTEAFF
j_gene: TRBJ2-3; v_gene: TRBV6-4; len: 14; abundance: -; d_gene: -; CDR3nt: TGTGCCAGCAGTGCCTTCGAGGGCACAGATACGCAGTATTTT; CDR3aa: CASSAFEGTDTQYF
j_gene: TRBJ2-5; v_gene: TRBV6-2/TRBV6-3; len: 18; abundance: -; d_gene: TRBD2; CDR3nt: TGTGCCAGCAGTTCTCACCTTATAGCGGGGGCCCCCAGAGAGACCCAGTACTTC; CDR3aa: CASSSHLIAGAPRETQYF
j_gene: TRBJ2-7; v_gene: TRBV6-2/TRBV6-3; len: 18; abundance: -; d_gene: TRBD1; CDR3nt: TGTGCCAGCAGTTACGTACTCCGCCCCGGGGACAGGGTCGACGAGCAGTACTTC; CDR3aa: CASSYVLRPGDRVDEQYF
j_gene: TRBJ1-1; v_gene: TRBV9; len: 13; abundance: -; d_gene: -; CDR3nt: TGTGCCAGCAGCGTCCGGAGTAACACTGAAGCTTTCTTT; CDR3aa: CASSVRSNTEAFF
j_gene: TRBJ1-6; v_gene: TRBV5-1; len: 15; abundance: -; d_gene: TRBD1; CDR3nt: TGCGCCAGCAGACGGGGGACAGCGATTAATTCACCCCTCCACTTT; CDR3aa: CASRRGTAINSPLHF
j_gene: TRBJ2-5; v_gene: TRBV6-5; len: 14; abundance: -; d_gene: -; CDR3nt: TGTGCCAGCAGTTACTGGCAGGGTGCAGAGACCCAGTACTTC; CDR3aa: CASSYWQGAETQYF
j_gene: TRBJ2-6; v_gene: TRBV19; len: 15; abundance: -; d_gene: -; CDR3nt: TGTGCCAGTAGTATTTACGGGACTGGGGCCAACGTCCTGACTTTC; CDR3aa: CASSIYGTGANVLTF
j_gene: TRBJ1-2; v_gene: TRBV6-5; len: 14; abundance: once; d_gene: -; CDR3nt: TGTGCCAGCAGGGCAGGACACGGGGGGGGAGGCTACACCTTC; CDR3aa: CASRAGHGGGGYTF
j_gene: TRBJ2-1; v_gene: TRBV30; len: 14; abundance: -; d_gene: -; CDR3nt: TGTGCCTGGAGTGTAAAAGCGGGCTACAATGAGCAGTTCTTC; CDR3aa: CAWSVKAGYNEQFF
j_gene: TRBJ1-1; v_gene: TRBV2; len: 14; abundance: once; d_gene: -; CDR3nt: TGTGCCAGCAATTTATTACAGGGGAACACTGAAGCTTTCTTT; CDR3aa: CASNLLQGNTEAFF
j_gene: TRBJ2-3; v_gene: TRBV6-5; len: 13; abundance: -; d_gene: -; CDR3nt: TGTGCCAGCAGAAAGGGGGAGGGTGATACGCAGTATTTT; CDR3aa: CASRKGEGDTQYF
j_gene: TRBJ2-3; v_gene: TRBV25-1; len: 14; abundance: once; d_gene: TRBD2; CDR3nt: TGTGCCAGTGCACTAGCGGCTGACACAGATACGCAGTATTTT; CDR3aa: CASALAADTDTQYF
j_gene: TRBJ2-3; v_gene: TRBV7-2; len: 16; abundance: -; d_gene: TRBD2; CDR3nt: TGTGCCAGCAGCTTACGGTATCTAGCGGCCACAGATACGCAGTATTTT; CDR3aa: CASSLRYLAATDTQYF
j_gene: TRBJ2-6; v_gene: TRBV5-6; len: 18; abundance: -; d_gene: TRBD1; CDR3nt: TGTGCCAGCAGCCCGCTCGGGACAGGGGGAGCTGGGGCCAACGTCCTGACTTTC; CDR3aa: CASSPLGTGGAGANVLTF
j_gene: TRBJ2-7; v_gene: TRBV7-9; len: 13; abundance: -; d_gene: -; CDR3nt: TGTGCCAGCAGCTTTGGAGGGCAAAGGGAGCAGTACTTC; CDR3aa: CASSFGGQREQYF
j_gene: TRBJ1-5; v_gene: TRBV5-6; len: 15; abundance: -; d_gene: -; CDR3nt: TGTGCCAGCAGCTTGGCCTCGGAGCAGAATCAGCCCCAGCATTTT; CDR3aa: CASSLASEQNQPQHF
j_gene: TRBJ1-6; v_gene: TRBV9; len: 12; abundance: -; d_gene: -; CDR3nt: TGTGCCAGCAGCGCCCTTAATTCACCCCTCCACTTT; CDR3aa: CASSALNSPLHF
j_gene: TRBJ2-2; v_gene: TRBV5-6; len: 16; abundance: -; d_gene: TRBD2; CDR3nt: TGTGCCAGCAGCTTGGTACTAGCGGGAGCGTTCGGGGAGCTGTTTTTT; CDR3aa: CASSLVLAGAFGELFF
j_gene: TRBJ1-1; v_gene: TRBV7-9; len: 12; abundance: once; d_gene: -; CDR3nt: TGTGCCAGCAGCTTAACGGTCACTGAAGCTTTCTTT; CDR3aa: CASSLTVTEAFF
j_gene: TRBJ2-7; v_gene: TRBV6-5; len: 14; abundance: -; d_gene: TRBD2; CDR3nt: TGTGCCAGCAGTTTTAGCGGGAGATTAAACGAGCAGTACTTC; CDR3aa: CASSFSGRLNEQYF
j_gene: TRBJ1-2; v_gene: TRBV7-8; len: 19; abundance: -; d_gene: TRBD1; CDR3nt: TGTGCCAGCAGCCCAAGTTCTGCGACAGGGCCCACCCTTAACTATGGCTACACCTTC; CDR3aa: CASSPSSATGPTLNYGYTF
j_gene: TRBJ1-5; v_gene: TRBV12-3/TRBV12-4; len: 13; abundance: once; d_gene: -; CDR3nt: TGTGCCAGCAGATCATCGGGGGACCAGCCCCAGCATTTT; CDR3aa: CASRSSGDQPQHF
j_gene: TRBJ2-5; v_gene: TRBV7-7; len: 15; abundance: -; d_gene: TRBD2; CDR3nt: TGTGCCAGCAGCTTAGTTCTAGCGGGTAGGGAGACCCAGTACTTC; CDR3aa: CASSLVLAGRETQYF
j_gene: TRBJ1-5; v_gene: TRBV30; len: 13; abundance: -; d_gene: -; CDR3nt: TGTGCCTGGAGAACGGCAGGGGATCAGCCCCAGCATTTT; CDR3aa: CAWRTAGDQPQHF
j_gene: TRBJ2-7; v_gene: TRBV7-2; len: 12; abundance: once; d_gene: -; CDR3nt: TGTGCCAGCAGCTCACAGGGCTACGAGCAGTACTTC; CDR3aa: CASSSQGYEQYF
j_gene: TRBJ1-1; v_gene: TRBV30; len: 13; abundance: once; d_gene: -; CDR3nt: TGTGCCTGGAGTAGGGCGGGGTTCACTGAAGCTTTCTTT; CDR3aa: CAWSRAGFTEAFF